This T cell receptor beta chain was captured in a study of CD8+ T cells in alopecia areata. General study findings and limits: Lesional scalp exceeded normal scalp in clonality, especially in alopecia totalis/universalis. Mice showed TCR sharing more clearly than patients did, possibly owing to HLA.

Extraction and reverse transcription of RNA yielded cDNA as the sequencing template. TCRdb's table, derived via immunoSEQ multiplex PCR, lists solely in-frame clones and lacks some. The table lists over 85,000 clones, roughly 47% of them singletons. On this clone itself: Its antigen is undetermined.

Sequences were obtained from CD4+ T cells sorted from blood. This TCR derives from a human donor with alopecia areata.

CDR3 protein: CALERDSQETQYF. The CDR3 DNA reads TGTGCTTTGGAGCGGGACAGTCAAGAGACCCAGTACTTC. The chain employs TRBV30 and TRBJ2-5; D possibly matches TRBD1 or TRBD2 (7 bases each). This CDR3 is 13 amino acids long. Germline V gene sequence: CDR1 GTSNPN, CDR2 SVGIG (reference sequence).